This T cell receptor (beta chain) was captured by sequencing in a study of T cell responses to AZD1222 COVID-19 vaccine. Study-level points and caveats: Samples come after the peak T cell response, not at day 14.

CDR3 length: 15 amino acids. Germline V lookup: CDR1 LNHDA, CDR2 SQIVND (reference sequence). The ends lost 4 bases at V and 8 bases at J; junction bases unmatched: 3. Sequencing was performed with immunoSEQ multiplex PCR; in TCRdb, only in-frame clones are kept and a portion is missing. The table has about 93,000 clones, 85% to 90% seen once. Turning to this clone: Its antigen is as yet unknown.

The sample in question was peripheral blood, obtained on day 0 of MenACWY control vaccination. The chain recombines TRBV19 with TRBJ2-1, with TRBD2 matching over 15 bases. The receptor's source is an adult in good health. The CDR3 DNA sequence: TGTGCCAGTAGTACTCGGACTAGCGGGGGGGATGAGCAGTTCTTC. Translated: CASSTRTSGGDEQFF.